This entry features one T cell receptor beta chain sequence. TCRdb reprocessed the reads and stores each CDR3 protein as one record, lacking DNA. This sample lists some 7,500 distinct CDR3 sequences; its ten largest clones have about 6%. These data are taken from a study of diagnostic markers for celiac disease. The CDR3 runs 13 residues. Germline V gene sequence: CDR1 SGHDT, CDR2 YYEEEE. The clonotype comes from a human donor. This table probably holds off-target reads from a library built for another chain. The material sequenced was either unsorted cells or a sorted T cell fraction (not recorded which). The chain recombines TRBV5-6 with TRBJ1-1. This CDR3 is CASSRLESTEAFF.